Only a few counts were recorded for the clone carrying this TCR beta chain. Its antigen is not identified. Expressed TCRB transcripts were sequenced because the entire RNA isolate underwent reverse transcription. This table comes from immunoSEQ multiplex PCR, and its TCRdb copy is limited to in-frame clones, with some not included. Of roughly 610,000 clones in the sample, around 16% are singletons; the top ten hold under 0.095%. Germline CDR1 is SGHRS and CDR2 is YFSETQ. Trimming removed 5 bases from V and 2 bases from J; junction bases left unmatched: 1. CDR3 length equals 12 residues. The data are from a study of beta chain features in type 1 diabetes. General observations from the study: A potential influence of HLA type upon TCRB rearrangement remained unresolved herein. Relative to healthy donors, patients appeared to have naive, central memory and Treg TCRB repertoires that were more similar.

V gene TRBV5-1 combines with J gene TRBJ2-7; 7 bases map to TRBD2. Sequenced: naive CD4+ T cells from blood. This TCR came from a man aged 18 to 29 in good health. Here the CDR3 reads CASSGTTYEQYF. CDR3 DNA sequence: TGCGCCAGCAGTGGGACTACCTACGAGCAGTACTTC. Filled out from reference TRBV5-1 and TRBJ2-7, the complete variable domain reads KAGVTQTPRYLIKTRGQQVTLSCSPISGHRSVSWYQQTPGQGLQFLFEYFSETQRNKGNFPGRFSGRQFSNSRSEMNVSTLELGDSALYLCASSGTTYEQYFGPGTRLTVT.